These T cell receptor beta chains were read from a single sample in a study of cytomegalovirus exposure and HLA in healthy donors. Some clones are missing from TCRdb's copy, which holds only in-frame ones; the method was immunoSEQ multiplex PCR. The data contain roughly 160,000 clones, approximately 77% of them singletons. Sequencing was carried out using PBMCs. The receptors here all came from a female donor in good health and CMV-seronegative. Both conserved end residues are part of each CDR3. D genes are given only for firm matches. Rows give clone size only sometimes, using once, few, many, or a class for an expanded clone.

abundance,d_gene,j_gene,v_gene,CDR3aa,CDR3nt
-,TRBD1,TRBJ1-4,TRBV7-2,CASSLARDRTLFF,TGTGCCAGCAGCTTAGCGCGGGACAGAACTCTGTTTTTT
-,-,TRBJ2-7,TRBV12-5,CASGAGLYEQYF,TGTGCTAGTGGTGCGGGACTTTACGAGCAGTACTTC
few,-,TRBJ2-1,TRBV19,CASNAKSRNEQFF,TGTGCCAGTAACGCGAAAAGCCGTAATGAGCAGTTCTTC
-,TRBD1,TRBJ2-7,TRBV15,CATSRGQGVDEQYF,TGTGCCACCAGCAGAGGACAGGGCGTCGACGAGCAGTACTTC
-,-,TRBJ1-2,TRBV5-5,CASSLQPGNPSSYGYTF,TGTGCCAGCAGCTTGCAGCCGGGGAACCCTTCTTCCTATGGCTACACCTTC
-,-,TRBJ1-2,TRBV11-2,CASSLGGINYGYTF,TGTGCCAGCAGCTTAGGGGGCATCAACTATGGCTACACCTTC
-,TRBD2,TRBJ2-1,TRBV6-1,CAGGGRGGNEQFF,TGTGCCGGGGGGGGAAGGGGAGGCAATGAGCAGTTCTTC
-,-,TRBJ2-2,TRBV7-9,CASSLTGVGELFF,TGTGCCAGCAGCCTGACGGGGGTCGGGGAGCTGTTTTTT
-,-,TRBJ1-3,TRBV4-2,CASSQDLPSGNTIYF,TGTGCCAGCAGCCAAGACCTCCCCTCTGGAAACACCATATATTTT
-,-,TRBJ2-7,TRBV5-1,CASSRRGEKEQYF,TGCGCCAGCAGCCGGCGGGGCGAAAAGGAGCAGTACTTC
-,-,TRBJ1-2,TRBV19,CASSIVGGNYGYTF,TGTGCCAGTAGTATAGTTGGAGGGAACTATGGCTACACCTTC
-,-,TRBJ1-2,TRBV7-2,CASSLAGGRNYGYTF,TGTGCCAGCAGCTTAGCGGGAGGCAGAAACTATGGCTACACCTTC
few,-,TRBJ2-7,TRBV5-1,CASSLGQGSYEQYF,TGCGCCAGCAGCTTGGGGCAGGGATCCTACGAGCAGTACTTC